This TCR beta chain was identified during a study of shared clonotypes between healthy human individuals. This clone was recorded only once. The naive CD8 population came from CD45RO-negative cells selected for CCR7, without terminally differentiated effector memory CD45RA+ cells. CDR3 length equals 15 residues. The trim removed 5 bases at V and 6 bases at J, leaving 10 bases unmatched. Per the germline V gene, CDR1 is SGHAT and CDR2 is FQNNGV. Method: immunoSEQ multiplex PCR; TCRdb's copy keeps in-frame clones and lacks some. The repertoire has millions of clones, about 95% of them found once; the top ten carry approximately 1.2%.

Sequencing used naive CD8+ T cells sorted from blood. The sequence was obtained from a man younger than 35 in good health. The chain recombines TRBV11-2 with TRBJ2-1, with 7 bases aligning to TRBD2. CDR3 protein: CASSDRSGLGNEQFF. In DNA form, the CDR3 reads TGTGCCAGCAGCGATCGATCAGGACTAGGCAATGAGCAGTTCTTC. Drawing the rest from reference TRBV11-2 and TRBJ2-1, the complete variable domain is EAGVAQSPRYKIIEKRQSVAFWCNPISGHATLYWYQQILGQGPKLLIQFQNNGVVDDSQLPKDRFSAERLKGVDSTLKIQPAKLEDSAVYLCASSDRSGLGNEQFFGPGTRLTVL.